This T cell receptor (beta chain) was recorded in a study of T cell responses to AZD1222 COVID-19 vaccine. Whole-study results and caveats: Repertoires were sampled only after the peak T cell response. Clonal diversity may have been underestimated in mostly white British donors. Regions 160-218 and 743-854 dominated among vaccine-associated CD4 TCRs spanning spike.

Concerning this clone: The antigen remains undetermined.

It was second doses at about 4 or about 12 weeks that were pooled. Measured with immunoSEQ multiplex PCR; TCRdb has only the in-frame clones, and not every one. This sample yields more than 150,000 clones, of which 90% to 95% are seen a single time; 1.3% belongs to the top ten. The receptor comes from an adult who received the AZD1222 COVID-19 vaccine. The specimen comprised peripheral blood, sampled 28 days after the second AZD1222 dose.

In DNA form, the CDR3 reads TGTGCCAGCAGTGAAGCGCTCTCGGCAGGGGCGGGAGGCTACACCTTC. Its protein is CASSEALSAGAGGYTF. J is TRBJ1-2 and V is TRBV6-1; possibly TRBD1 for D (6 bases). Germline V gene data show CDR1 as MNHNS and CDR2 as SASEGT. V lost 0 bases and J 8 bases, leaving 19 bases between the germline ends. The CDR3 contains 16 residues.